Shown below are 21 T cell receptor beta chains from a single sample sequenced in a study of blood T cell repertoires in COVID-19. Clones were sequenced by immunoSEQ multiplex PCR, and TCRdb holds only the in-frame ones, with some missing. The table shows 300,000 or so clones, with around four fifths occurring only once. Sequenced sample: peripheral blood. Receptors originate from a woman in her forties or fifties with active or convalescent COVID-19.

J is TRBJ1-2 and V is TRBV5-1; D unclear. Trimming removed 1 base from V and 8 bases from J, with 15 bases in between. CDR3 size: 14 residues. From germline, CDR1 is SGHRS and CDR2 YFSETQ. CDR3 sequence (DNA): TGCGCCAGCAGCTTGAGGAGGGAAACTGGCGGCTACACCTTC. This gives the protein CASSLRRETGGYTF.

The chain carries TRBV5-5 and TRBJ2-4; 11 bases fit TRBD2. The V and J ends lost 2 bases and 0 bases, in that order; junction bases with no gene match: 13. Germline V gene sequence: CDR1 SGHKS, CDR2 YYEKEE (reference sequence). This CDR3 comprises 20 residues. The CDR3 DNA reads TGTGCCAGCAGCTTTAGTGTCTCCGGGACTAGCGGTACAGCCAAAAACATTCAGTACTTC. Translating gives CASSFSVSGTSGTAKNIQYF. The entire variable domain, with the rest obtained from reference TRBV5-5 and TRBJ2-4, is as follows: DAGVTQSPTHLIKTRGQQVTLRCSPISGHKSVSWYQQVLGQGPQFIFQYYEKEERGRGNFPDRFSARQFPNYSSELNVNALLLGDSALYLCASSFSVSGTSGTAKNIQYFGAGTRLSVL.

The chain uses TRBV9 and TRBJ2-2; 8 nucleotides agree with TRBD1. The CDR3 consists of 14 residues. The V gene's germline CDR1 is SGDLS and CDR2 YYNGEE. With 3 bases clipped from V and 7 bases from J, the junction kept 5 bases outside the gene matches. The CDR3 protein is CASSAQGAGGELFF. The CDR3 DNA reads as TGTGCCAGCAGCGCGCAGGGGGCGGGCGGGGAGCTGTTTTTT.

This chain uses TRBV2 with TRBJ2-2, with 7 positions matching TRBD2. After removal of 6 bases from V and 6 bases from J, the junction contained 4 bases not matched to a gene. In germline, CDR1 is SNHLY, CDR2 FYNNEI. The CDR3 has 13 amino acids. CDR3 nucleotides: TGTGCCAGCAGCGATGGGGGGGCCGGGGAGCTGTTTTTT. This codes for CASSDGGAGELFF.

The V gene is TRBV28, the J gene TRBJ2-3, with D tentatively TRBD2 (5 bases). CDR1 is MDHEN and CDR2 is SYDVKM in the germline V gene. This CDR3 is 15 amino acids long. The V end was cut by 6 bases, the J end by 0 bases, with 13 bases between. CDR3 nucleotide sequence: TGTGCCAGCAGCGGAACTAGGGCTAGCACAGATACGCAGTATTTT. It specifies CASSGTRASTDTQYF.

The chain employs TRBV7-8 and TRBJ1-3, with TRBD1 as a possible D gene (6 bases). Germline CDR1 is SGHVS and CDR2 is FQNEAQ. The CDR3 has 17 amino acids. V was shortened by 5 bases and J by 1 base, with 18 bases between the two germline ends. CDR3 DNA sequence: TGTGCCAGCAGCCAGAACCCCAGGGGCGATTCTGGAAACACCATATATTTT. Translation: CASSQNPRGDSGNTIYF.

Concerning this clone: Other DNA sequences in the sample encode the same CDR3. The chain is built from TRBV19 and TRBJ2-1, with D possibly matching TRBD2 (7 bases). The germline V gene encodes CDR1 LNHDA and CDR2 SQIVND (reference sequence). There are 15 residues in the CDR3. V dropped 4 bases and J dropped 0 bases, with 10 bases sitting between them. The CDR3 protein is CASSRGGSSYNEQFF. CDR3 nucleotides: TGTGCCAGTAGTAGGGGGGGCAGCTCCTACAATGAGCAGTTCTTC.

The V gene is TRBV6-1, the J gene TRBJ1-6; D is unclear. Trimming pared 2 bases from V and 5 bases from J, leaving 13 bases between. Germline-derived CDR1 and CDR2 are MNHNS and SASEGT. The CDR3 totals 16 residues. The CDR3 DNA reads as TGTGCCAGCAGTGAACGGTCGGCGGGCGATAATTCACCCCTCCACTTT. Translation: CASSERSAGDNSPLHF.

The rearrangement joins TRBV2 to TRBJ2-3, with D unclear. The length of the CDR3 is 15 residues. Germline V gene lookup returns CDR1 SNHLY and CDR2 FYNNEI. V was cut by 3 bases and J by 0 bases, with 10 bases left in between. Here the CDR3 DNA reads TGTGCCAGCAGTGACCTACAGTCTAGCACAGATACGCAGTATTTT. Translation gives CASSDLQSSTDTQYF.

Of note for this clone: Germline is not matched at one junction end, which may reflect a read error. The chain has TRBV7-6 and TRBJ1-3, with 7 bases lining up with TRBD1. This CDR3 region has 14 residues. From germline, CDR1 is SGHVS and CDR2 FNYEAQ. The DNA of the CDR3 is TGTGCCAGCAGCTTAGTAGTAATAGTGGGGACAGCCGATTTT. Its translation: CASSLVVIVGTADF.

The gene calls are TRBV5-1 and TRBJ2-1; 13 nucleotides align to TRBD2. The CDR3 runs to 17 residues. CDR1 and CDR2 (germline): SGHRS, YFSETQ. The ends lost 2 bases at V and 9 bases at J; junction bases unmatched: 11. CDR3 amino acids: CASSFTGTSGEMSEQFF. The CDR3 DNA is TGCGCCAGCAGCTTTACCGGGACTAGCGGGGAAATGAGTGAGCAGTTCTTC. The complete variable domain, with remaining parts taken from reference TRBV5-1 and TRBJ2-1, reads KAGVTQTPRYLIKTRGQQVTLSCSPISGHRSVSWYQQTPGQGLQFLFEYFSETQRNKGNFPGRFSGRQFSNSRSEMNVSTLELGDSALYLCASSFTGTSGEMSEQFFGPGTRLTVL.

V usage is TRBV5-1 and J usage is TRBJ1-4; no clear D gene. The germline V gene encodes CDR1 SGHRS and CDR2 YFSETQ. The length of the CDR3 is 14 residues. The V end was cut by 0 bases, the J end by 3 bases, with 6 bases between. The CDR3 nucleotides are TGCGCCAGCAGCTTGGAGAGGCCTAATGAAAAACTGTTTTTT. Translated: CASSLERPNEKLFF.

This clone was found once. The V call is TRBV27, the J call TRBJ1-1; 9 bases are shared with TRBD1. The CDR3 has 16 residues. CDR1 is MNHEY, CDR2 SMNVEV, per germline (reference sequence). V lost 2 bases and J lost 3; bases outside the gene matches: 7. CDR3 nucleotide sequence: TGTGCCAGCAGTTTAGAACAGGGGGCCGGGTACACTGAAGCTTTCTTT. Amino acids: CASSLEQGAGYTEAFF.

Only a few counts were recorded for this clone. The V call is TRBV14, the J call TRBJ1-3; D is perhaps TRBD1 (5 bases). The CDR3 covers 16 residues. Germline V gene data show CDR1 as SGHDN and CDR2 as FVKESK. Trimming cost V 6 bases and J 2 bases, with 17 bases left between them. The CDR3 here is CASSYGGIFAGNTIYF. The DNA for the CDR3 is TGTGCCAGCAGTTATGGGGGGATCTTCGCTGGAAACACCATATATTTT.

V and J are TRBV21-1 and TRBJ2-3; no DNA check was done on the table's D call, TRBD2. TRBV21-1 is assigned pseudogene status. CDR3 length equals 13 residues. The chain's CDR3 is CASSHPTGDTQYF. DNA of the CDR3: TGTGCCAGCAGCCACCCCACCGGAGATACGCAGTATTTT.

CDR3 sequence (DNA): TGTGCCAGCAGATCCGGGACAGGGGTACGGAATGAGCAGTTCTTC. Translated: CASRSGTGVRNEQFF. The V gene is TRBV14, the J gene TRBJ2-1, with 10 bases aligning to TRBD1. The V segment lost 6 bases and the J segment 7 bases; nucleotides outside the gene matches: 9. The germline gives CDR1 SGHDN, CDR2 FVKESK. The CDR3 contains 15 residues.

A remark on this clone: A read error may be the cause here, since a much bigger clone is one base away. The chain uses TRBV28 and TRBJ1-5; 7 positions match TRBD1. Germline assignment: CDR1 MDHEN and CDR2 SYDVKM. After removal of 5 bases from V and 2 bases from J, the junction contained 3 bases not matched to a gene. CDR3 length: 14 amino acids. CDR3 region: CASSGTGGNQPQHF. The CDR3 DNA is TGTGCCAGCAGTGGAACAGGGGGCAATCAGCCCCAGCATTTT.

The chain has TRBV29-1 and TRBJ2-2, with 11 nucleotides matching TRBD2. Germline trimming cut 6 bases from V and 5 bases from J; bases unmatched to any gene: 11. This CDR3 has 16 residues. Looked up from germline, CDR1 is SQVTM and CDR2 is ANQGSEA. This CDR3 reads CSVGRLAGGPTGELFF. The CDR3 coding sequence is TGCAGCGTGGGGAGATTAGCGGGAGGGCCAACCGGGGAGCTGTTTTTT.

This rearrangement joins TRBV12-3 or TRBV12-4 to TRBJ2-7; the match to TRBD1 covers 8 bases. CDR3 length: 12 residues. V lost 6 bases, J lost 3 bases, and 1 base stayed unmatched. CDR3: CASSRGRYEQYF. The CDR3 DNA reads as TGTGCCAGCAGCAGGGGGCGCTACGAGCAGTACTTC.

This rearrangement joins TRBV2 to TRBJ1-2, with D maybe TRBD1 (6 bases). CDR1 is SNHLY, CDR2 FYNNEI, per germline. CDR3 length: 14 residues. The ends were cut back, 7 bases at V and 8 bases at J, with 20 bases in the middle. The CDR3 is CASIPGQNLRGYTF. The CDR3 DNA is TGTGCCAGCATCCCCGGACAGAACCTTAGGGGCTACACCTTC.

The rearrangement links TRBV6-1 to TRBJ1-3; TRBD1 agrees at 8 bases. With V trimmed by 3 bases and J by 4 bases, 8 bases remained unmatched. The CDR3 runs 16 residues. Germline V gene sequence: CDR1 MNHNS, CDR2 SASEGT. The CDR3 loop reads CASSDRTGLGGNTIYF. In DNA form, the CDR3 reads TGTGCCAGCAGTGACCGGACAGGGCTAGGAGGAAACACCATATATTTT.